A single sample gave rise to the 6 T cell receptor beta chains below, sequenced in a study of T cell responses to AZD1222 COVID-19 vaccine. TCRdb's copy holds only in-frame clones and misses some; the assay was immunoSEQ multiplex PCR. The repertoire holds approximately 89,000 clones, with 88% as singletons. Sequences were derived from peripheral blood, sampled on day 0 of AZD1222 vaccination. The receptors shown here come from an adult in good health.

The CDR3 DNA follows: TGTGCCAGCAGTCGCTACAGGGATCCCAACTATGGCTACACCTTC. It yields the protein CASSRYRDPNYGYTF. J is TRBJ1-2 and V is TRBV6-5, with a possible D match to TRBD1 (6 bases). The CDR3 covers 15 residues. Germline CDR1 reads MNHEY; CDR2 reads SVGAGI. V lost 5 bases and J 2 bases, leaving 15 bases between the germline ends.

The genes are TRBV27 and TRBJ2-5; D is unresolved. Trimming pared 6 bases from V and 7 bases from J, leaving 9 bases between. CDR3 length: 11 amino acids. The germline V gene has CDR1 MNHEY and CDR2 SMNVEV (reference sequence). Here the CDR3 DNA reads TGTGCCAGCAGCGAGAGTGGGACCCAGTACTTC. This translates into CASSESGTQYF.

The genes are TRBV24-1 and TRBJ1-5; 8 bases agree with TRBD1. Trimming cost V 7 bases and J 11 bases; bases outside gene matches: 3. CDR3 length equals 11 residues. The germline V gene encodes CDR1 KGHDR and CDR2 SFDVKD. This chain's CDR3 is CATSYRGAQHF. The CDR3 DNA reads as TGTGCCACCAGCTACAGGGGGGCCCAGCATTTT.

This chain links TRBV27 with TRBJ1-1; D remains ambiguous. V was shortened by 5 bases and J by 0 bases, with 7 bases between the two germline ends. CDR1 and CDR2 (germline): MNHEY, SMNVEV (reference sequence). The CDR3 is 13 amino acids. DNA for the CDR3: TGTGCCAGCAGTATTACAGTGAACACTGAAGCTTTCTTT. This codes for CASSITVNTEAFF.

In DNA, the CDR3 is TGTGCCAGCAGCGCAGGGGGGGCCAGTGAGCAGTTCTTC. This sequence encodes CASSAGGASEQFF. J is TRBJ2-1 and V is TRBV9, with D perhaps TRBD1 or TRBD2 (7 bases each). CDR3 length equals 13 residues. V was trimmed by 3 bases and J by 9 bases, leaving 13 bases between them. Germline values: CDR1 SGDLS, CDR2 YYNGEE.

V usage is TRBV5-6 and J usage is TRBJ2-7; D might be TRBD2 (5 bases). Trimming removed 4 bases at V and 3 bases at J, with 11 bases between. Germline V gene data show CDR1 as SGHDT and CDR2 as YYEEEE. The CDR3 loop spans 13 amino acids. For the CDR3, the DNA is TGTGCCAGCAGCCCAGCCGGGGTCTACGAGCAGTACTTC. Translation gives CASSPAGVYEQYF.